A single sample is the source of the 3 T cell receptor beta chains below, sequenced in a study of T cells in Graves' hyperthyroidism and ophthalmopathy. Using RNA transcripts as the source, TCR beta CDR3 regions were amplified. The HTBI primer set served for first-round RT-PCR of the TCR CDR3. TCRdb reprocessed the multiplex PCR reads via MiXCR and lists one record per CDR3 protein. This table has a few hundred thousand distinct CDR3 sequences, about a fifth appearing once. The sample taken for sequencing was blood. The source is a man between 18 and 35 years old with Graves' ophthalmopathy.

V gene TRBV3-1 combines with J gene TRBJ2-5; perhaps TRBD2 as D (5 bases). V lost 4 bases and J lost 6, with 9 bases in between. Germline assignment: CDR1 LGHDT and CDR2 YNNKEL (reference sequence). This CDR3 comprises 12 residues. CDR3 loop: CASSRLRKTQYF. CDR3 sequence (DNA): TGTGCCAGCAGCCGACTAAGGAAGACCCAGTACTTC.

This chain uses TRBV5-8 with TRBJ2-1; D gene uncertain. Germline V gene sequence: CDR1 SGHTS, CDR2 YDEGEE. CDR3 length: 13 amino acids. With 4 bases removed from V and 6 bases from J, the gap between germline ends came to 11 bases. The CDR3 DNA follows: TGTGCCAGCAGCACCTTTTCGACCAATGAGCAGTTCTTC. Protein sequence: CASSTFSTNEQFF.

This clonotype has more than one count but fewer than ten. The genes are TRBV3-1 and TRBJ2-5; no clear D gene. The CDR3 has 14 amino acids. The V end lost 1 base, the J end lost 4 bases, and 10 bases lay between the germline ends. Germline V CDR1 and CDR2: LGHDT, YNNKEL (reference sequence). The CDR3 region has the DNA TGTGCCAGCAGCCAAGCACTTGTTATAGAGACCCAGTACTTC. This sequence encodes CASSQALVIETQYF.